These 3 T cell receptor beta chains were sequenced from one sample in a study of blood T cell repertoires in COVID-19. Sequencing used immunoSEQ multiplex PCR; TCRdb keeps in-frame clones, though not all of them. This sample has 84,000 or so clones; about three quarters occur once, and the top ten carry roughly 50%. Sequencing was performed on peripheral blood. These TCRs come from a human donor in a cohort sampled during active COVID-19.

V and J are TRBV7-9 and TRBJ1-6; 8 positions agree with TRBD1. The CDR3 extends over 14 amino acids. V gave up 4 bases and J gave up 9 bases; unmatched junction bases: 5. Germline CDR1 SEHNR, CDR2 FQNEAQ (reference sequence). Written as DNA, the CDR3 is TGTGCCAGCAGCTCCTCAGGGGGCCTTTCACCCCTCCACTTT. Its protein is CASSSSGGLSPLHF.

The chain has TRBV3-1 (or the pseudogene TRBV3-2) and TRBJ1-1, with unresolved D. This CDR3 is built from 14 residues. Germline V gene lookup returns CDR1 LGHDT and CDR2 YNNKEL (reference sequence). Between the trimmed V and J ends, which lost 1 base and 8 bases, there was a span of 14 bases. In nucleotides, the CDR3 is TGTGCCAGCAGCCAAGGGCGGCCGCCGCTGGAAGCTTTCTTT. Translating it yields CASSQGRPPLEAFF.

CDR3 nucleotides: TGTGCCAGCAGACAAGCGGGGAGATCCTACAATGAGCAGTTCTTC. Amino acid sequence: CASRQAGRSYNEQFF. The chain carries TRBV28 and TRBJ2-1; 7 nucleotides align to TRBD2. The V segment lost 6 bases and the J segment 1 base; nucleotides outside the gene matches: 6. In germline, CDR1 is MDHEN, CDR2 SYDVKM. This CDR3 is 15 amino acids long.